One sample yielded the 2 T cell receptor beta chains listed below, sequenced in a study of cytomegalovirus exposure and HLA in healthy donors. PCR primers comprised 60 Vbeta and 13 Jbeta primers. Repertoires were generated with immunoSEQ multiplex PCR, while TCRdb's copy carries only in-frame clones and drops some. The table has under 150,000 clones, roughly 72% seen once; the top ten hold approximately 1.8%. Sequencing was done on a sample of PBMCs. The origin of the receptors is a woman in her fifties or sixties in good health and CMV-seronegative.

The chain links TRBV4-1 to TRBJ2-1, with 11 bases matching TRBD2. V lost 6 bases to trimming and J lost 9 bases; unmatched junction nucleotides: 10. This CDR3 contains 15 residues. Per germline, CDR1 MGHRA and CDR2 YSYEKL. This CDR3 reads CASSLLSGRASEQFF. The CDR3 region has the DNA TGCGCCAGCAGTCTCCTTAGCGGGAGGGCCAGTGAGCAGTTCTTC.

The V gene is TRBV19, the J gene TRBJ1-2, with 7 bases that match TRBD1. Germline V CDR1 and CDR2: LNHDA, SQIVND (reference sequence). Trimming cost V 10 bases and J 2 bases; bases outside gene matches: 7. This CDR3 is built from 13 residues. In DNA, the CDR3 is TGTGCCACTTCGACAGGGCCCAACTATGGCTACACCTTC. This codes for CATSTGPNYGYTF.